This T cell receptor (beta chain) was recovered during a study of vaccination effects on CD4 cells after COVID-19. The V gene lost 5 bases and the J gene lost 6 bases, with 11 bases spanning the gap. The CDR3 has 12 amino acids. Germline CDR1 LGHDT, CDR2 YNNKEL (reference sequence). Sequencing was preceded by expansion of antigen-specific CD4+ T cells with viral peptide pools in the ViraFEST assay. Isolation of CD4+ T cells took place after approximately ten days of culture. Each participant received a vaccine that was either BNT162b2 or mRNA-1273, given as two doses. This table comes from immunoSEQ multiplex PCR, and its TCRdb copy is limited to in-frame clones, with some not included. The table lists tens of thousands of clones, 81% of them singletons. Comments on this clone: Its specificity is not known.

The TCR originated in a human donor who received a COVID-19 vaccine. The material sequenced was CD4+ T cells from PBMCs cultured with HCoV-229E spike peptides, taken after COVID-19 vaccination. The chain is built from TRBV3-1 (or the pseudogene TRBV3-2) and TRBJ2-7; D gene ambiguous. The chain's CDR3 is CASSNPGSEQYV. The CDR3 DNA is TGTGCCAGCAGCAACCCCGGCAGCGAGCAGTACGTC.